This T cell receptor (beta chain) was recorded in a study of blood T cells in healthy people across ages. As regards this clonotype: No antigen is known for it.

A second PCR, run for roughly 7 to 11 cycles, used a sample-barcoded 5' primer plus a J-beta primer mix. CDR3-containing paired-end reads numbering at least 2.5 million came from each sample. MiXCR was run by TCRdb on the 5' RACE reads, yielding one entry per CDR3 protein. The sample has more than 1,400,000 distinct CDR3 sequences; 42% are singletons. Study conclusions and caveats: Researchers report that TCR beta diversity correlated strongly with naive T cell percentage.

Germline lookup yields CDR1 SGDLS and CDR2 YYNGEE. V was clipped by 4 bases and J by 8 bases, with 16 bases between them. The CDR3 sequence is 14 residues long. The sequence was obtained from a woman younger than 30 in good health. The sequencing sample was made of blood. The chain combines TRBV9 with TRBJ2-1; possible D gene TRBD2, 6 bases. CDR3 residues: CASSLDRGKDEQFF. The CDR3 DNA reads as TGTGCCAGCAGCCTAGATCGGGGGAAGGATGAGCAGTTCTTC.